This TCR beta chain was recorded in a study of Graves' ophthalmopathy and Graves' hyperthyroidism. Hyperthyroidism patients were newly diagnosed, under 2 months' duration, aged 18 to 65. For this clonotype: This may be a read error: a much more frequent sequence differs by one nucleotide.

TCR beta CDR3 regions were amplified from RNA transcripts. First-round RT-PCR relied on HTBI primers, and a second-round multiplex PCR came next. From the multiplex PCR reads, TCRdb called clonotypes with MiXCR, one entry per CDR3 protein. Found here are 680,000 or so distinct CDR3 sequences, about 20% of them singletons; the top ten hold more than 5.5%. Material for sequencing was peripheral blood. The sequence was obtained from a woman aged 18-30 years with stable Graves' hyperthyroidism. Some clones in this sample may be carry-over from other donors' samples.

The CDR3 DNA sequence: TGTGCCAGTAGTACGACAGGGTGGGATCAGCCCCAGCATTTT. Translating it yields CASSTTGWDQPQHF. J is TRBJ1-5 and V is TRBV19, with 7 bases fitting TRBD1. V was pared by 4 bases and J by 5 bases, with 5 bases of the junction left unmatched. This CDR3 has 14 residues. Germline-derived CDR1 and CDR2 are LNHDA and SQIVND (reference sequence).